The 20 T cell receptor beta chains listed next were all sequenced from one sample in a study of blood T cell repertoires in COVID-19. This table comes from immunoSEQ multiplex PCR, and its TCRdb copy is limited to in-frame clones, with some not included. The table lists around 450,000 clones, about nine tenths of them singletons, with under 0.85% in the top ten. What was sequenced was PBMCs or T cells enriched from blood (not recorded which). The origin of the receptors is a woman between 18 and 30 years old who had recovered from COVID-19.

This chain connects TRBV2 to TRBJ1-2, with unresolved D. Germline CDR1 reads SNHLY; CDR2 reads FYNNEI. V dropped 6 bases and J dropped 1 base, with 12 bases sitting between them. This CDR3 has 14 amino acids. The CDR3 sequence: CASREGQVNYGYTF. CDR3 DNA sequence: TGTGCCAGCAGGGAGGGTCAGGTTAACTATGGCTACACCTTC.

V usage is TRBV15 and J usage is TRBJ1-1, with 8 bases identical to TRBD1. Germline CDR1 is LNHNV and CDR2 is YYDKDF (reference sequence). V lost 3 bases and J lost 4; bases outside the gene matches: 4. There are 14 residues in the CDR3. This CDR3 is CATSRDREFTEAFF. The CDR3 DNA reads TGTGCCACCAGCAGGGACAGGGAATTCACTGAAGCTTTCTTT.

The CDR3 here is CASSPPGQDTNTEAFF. The CDR3, as DNA: TGCGCCAGCAGTCCCCCGGGACAGGATACCAACACTGAAGCTTTCTTT. The chain joins TRBV23-1 to TRBJ1-1; TRBD1 matches 8 bases. TRBV23-1 is an ORF, with its function uncertain. V was pared by 4 bases and J by 2 bases, with 9 bases of the junction left unmatched. The CDR3 totals 16 residues.

A few counts support this clone. The rearrangement links TRBV5-1 to TRBJ2-7; 13 bases line up with TRBD2. The germline V gene has CDR1 SGHRS and CDR2 YFSETQ. This CDR3 contains 15 residues. Losses at the gene ends were 3 bases for V and 2 bases for J; bases not matched to a gene: 2. The CDR3 nucleotides are TGCGCCAGCAGCTCCGGGACTAGCGGGACCTACGAGCAGTACTTC. It is translated as CASSSGTSGTYEQYF.

This chain links TRBV5-1 with TRBJ1-2; the D gene is possibly TRBD1 (6 bases). V lost 2 bases, J lost 4 bases, and 12 bases lay in between. Germline V lookup: CDR1 SGHRS, CDR2 YFSETQ. The CDR3 runs to 14 residues. CDR3 nucleotide sequence: TGCGCCAGCAGCTTAGCAGGGGATACCTATGGCTACACCTTC. Amino acid sequence: CASSLAGDTYGYTF. Filled out from reference TRBV5-1 and TRBJ1-2, the complete variable domain reads KAGVTQTPRYLIKTRGQQVTLSCSPISGHRSVSWYQQTPGQGLQFLFEYFSETQRNKGNFPGRFSGRQFSNSRSEMNVSTLELGDSALYLCASSLAGDTYGYTFGSGTRLTVV.

The gene calls are TRBV19 and TRBJ1-2, with 8 bases fitting TRBD1. V lost 7 bases, J lost 8 bases, and 6 bases stayed unmatched. Germline V lookup: CDR1 LNHDA, CDR2 SQIVND (reference sequence). The length of the CDR3 is 12 residues. CDR3 nucleotide sequence: TGTGCCAGTATTGGGACAGGAGTCGGCTACACCTTC. Protein: CASIGTGVGYTF.

This chain uses TRBV9 with TRBJ1-3; possible D gene TRBD1, 5 bases. CDR3 size: 14 residues. The ends were cut back, 0 bases at V and 4 bases at J, with 8 bases in the middle. Germline CDR1 is SGDLS and CDR2 is YYNGEE. The CDR3 nucleotides read TGTGCCAGCAGCGTAGAACAGGTGGGAAACACCATATATTTT. Translating it yields CASSVEQVGNTIYF.

The chain couples TRBV28 to TRBJ1-2; D gene uncertain. The CDR3 contains 11 residues. Germline CDR1 and CDR2: MDHEN and SYDVKM. The germline V and J ends were trimmed by 7 bases and 7 bases, with 10 bases remaining between them. CDR3 sequence (DNA): TGTGCCAGCATTGGAGACGCTGGCTACACCTTC. Translated: CASIGDAGYTF.

The chain joins TRBV2 to TRBJ2-7; maybe TRBD1 (5 bases). V shed 4 bases and J shed 3 bases, with 13 bases lying between them. The CDR3 is 14 residues long. CDR1 and CDR2 (germline): SNHLY, FYNNEI. The CDR3 reads CASSGGIQVYEQYF. CDR3 nucleotides: TGTGCCAGCAGTGGGGGAATACAGGTCTACGAGCAGTACTTC.

The chain joins TRBV5-1 to TRBJ2-5; 12 nucleotides line up with TRBD1. The trim removed 4 bases at V and 5 bases at J, leaving 6 bases unmatched. The CDR3 loop spans 15 amino acids. Germline lookup yields CDR1 SGHRS and CDR2 YFSETQ. The CDR3 bases are TGCGCCAGCAGCCCGGGACAGGGGGCGGCGGAGACCCAGTACTTC. Translation gives CASSPGQGAAETQYF.

The chain joins TRBV12-5 to TRBJ1-2; 8 bases align to TRBD1. This CDR3 is 18 amino acids long. V dropped 6 bases and J dropped 7; count of bases not matched to a gene: 22. CDR1 and CDR2 (germline): LGHNT, FRNRAP. The CDR3 nucleotides read TGTGCTAGTGGGCCCGTCAAGACAGGGGATCAATACATGGGTGGCTACACCTTC. As protein: CASGPVKTGDQYMGGYTF.

The rearrangement joins TRBV6-5 to TRBJ2-5; D uncertain. Germline lookup yields CDR1 MNHEY and CDR2 SVGAGI. The CDR3 has 13 amino acids. The ends were cut back, 6 bases at V and 4 bases at J, with 12 bases in the middle. The CDR3 region has the DNA TGTGCCAGCAGCCCCAGCGCCCTAGAGACCCAGTACTTC. Translated, it gives CASSPSALETQYF.

The gene calls are TRBV4-2 and TRBJ2-1; 12 bases agree with TRBD2. Germline values: CDR1 LGHNA, CDR2 YNFKEQ. After removal of 8 bases from V and 5 bases from J, the junction contained 4 bases not matched to a gene. The length of the CDR3 is 14 residues. CDR3 DNA sequence: TGTGCCAGCCGGACTAGCGGGGACAACAATGAGCAGTTCTTC. Translated: CASRTSGDNNEQFF.

The chain is built from TRBV5-1 and TRBJ1-1; D uncertain. The CDR3 covers 11 residues. Germline V lookup: CDR1 SGHRS, CDR2 YFSETQ. The germline V and J ends were trimmed by 6 bases and 7 bases, with 10 bases remaining between them. The CDR3 DNA follows: TGCGCCAGCATCCGTGGGAGTGAAGCTTTCTTT. It is translated as CASIRGSEAFF.

The chain couples TRBV10-3 to TRBJ2-1; TRBD2 is a possible D gene (6 bases). From germline, CDR1 is ENHRY and CDR2 SYGVKD. V lost 2 bases and J 12 bases, leaving 14 bases between the germline ends. The CDR3 totals 13 residues. The CDR3 spells CAISEMTSSGQFF. DNA for the CDR3: TGTGCCATCAGTGAGATGACTAGTTCGGGGCAGTTCTTC.

The chain is built from TRBV2 and TRBJ1-5; D is possibly TRBD1 (6 bases). Per germline, CDR1 SNHLY and CDR2 FYNNEI. V was pared by 3 bases and J by 4 bases, with 13 bases between. The CDR3 runs to 15 residues. CDR3 nucleotide sequence: TGTGCCAGCAGTGAGACGGGGGGCGGGAATCAGCCCCAGCATTTT. It codes for CASSETGGGNQPQHF.

The chain carries TRBV21-1 and TRBJ1-1; the table calls TRBD1, which could not be checked here. TRBV21-1 is described as a pseudogene. The CDR3 consists of 13 residues. CDR3 nucleotides: TGTGCCAGCAGCCGTACAGGGGATCAAGTGGCTTTCTTT. Protein sequence: CASSRTGDQVAFF.

The chain has TRBV18 and TRBJ1-4; perhaps TRBD1 as D (6 bases). The germline V gene has CDR1 KGHSH and CDR2 LQKENI. The V and J ends lost 3 bases and 3 bases respectively, with 8 bases between them. CDR3 length equals 14 residues. CDR3 in DNA: TGTGCCAGCTCACCTGGACAGCCTAATGAAAAACTGTTTTTT. Protein: CASSPGQPNEKLFF. Supplemented by reference TRBV18 and TRBJ1-4, the full variable domain reads NAGVMQNPRHLVRRRGQEARLRCSPMKGHSHVYWYRQLPEEGLKFMVYLQKENIIDESGMPKERFSAEFPKEGPSILRIQQVVRGDSAAYFCASSPGQPNEKLFFGSGTQLSVL.

This clone is a singleton in its sample. The CDR3 bases are TGTGCCAGCAGTAAAGGGCGCAATCAGCCCCAGCATTTT. This encodes CASSKGRNQPQHF. This sequence joins TRBV2 and TRBJ1-5; D unresolved. Germline CDR1 SNHLY, CDR2 FYNNEI. V was pared by 5 bases and J by 2 bases, with 7 bases between. The length of the CDR3 is 13 residues.

The rearrangement uses TRBV4-1 and TRBJ1-2; D perhaps matches TRBD1 (6 bases). From germline, CDR1 is MGHRA and CDR2 YSYEKL. Trimming shortened V by 0 bases and J by 1 base, and 12 bases separated the two germline ends. The CDR3 is made up of 16 amino acids. DNA of the CDR3: TGCGCCAGCAGCCAAGATCGACAGGCGAGTAACTATGGCTACACCTTC. Its protein is CASSQDRQASNYGYTF.